The present TCR beta chain was sequenced within a study of cytomegalovirus exposure and HLA in healthy donors. Study context: In an early release, HLA-typed donors contributed some 80 million unique TCR sequences. Genetic ancestry analysis placed about 84% of the roughly 400 donors that were genotyped in the Caucasian-associated cluster.

This clone appeared a few times. PCR was performed using 60 Vbeta and 13 Jbeta primers. Produced via immunoSEQ multiplex PCR; TCRdb's table is partial and in-frame only. The data contain over 100,000 clones, about 80% of them singletons. The sequence was obtained from a female donor in good health and CMV-seronegative. The material sequenced was PBMCs.

The DNA of the CDR3 is TGTGCCAGCAGCTTGGACATAACCTACGAGCAGTACTTC. This encodes CASSLDITYEQYF. The chain joins TRBV5-6 to TRBJ2-7; D ambiguous. The CDR3 is made up of 13 amino acids. The V gene's germline CDR1 is SGHDT and CDR2 YYEEEE. The V and J ends lost 0 bases and 2 bases respectively, with 6 bases between them. Filled out from reference TRBV5-6 and TRBJ2-7, the complete variable domain reads DAGVTQSPTHLIKTRGQQVTLRCSPKSGHDTVSWYQQALGQGPQFIFQYYEEEERQRGNFPDRFSGHQFPNYSSELNVNALLLGDSALYLCASSLDITYEQYFGPGTRLTVT.